A selection of T cell receptor beta chains follows, all from one sample in a study of blood T cell repertoires in COVID-19. Libraries were prepared by immunoSEQ multiplex PCR; TCRdb keeps only in-frame clonotypes and omits some of them. Here the sample spans under 250,000 clones, around four fifths being singletons. Sequencing used peripheral blood. The receptor source for this set is a woman aged 55-75 years with active or convalescent COVID-19. CDR3s include the opening cysteine and the closing phenylalanine or tryptophan. Fields, in order: CDR3 length, V gene, J gene, D gene, clone size, CDR3 DNA, CDR3 protein. D genes are given only for firm matches. Clone size is stated in some rows and not others, as once, few, many or a class when expanded.

>14|TRBV6-1|TRBJ1-2|TRBD1|-
TGTGCCAGCAGTGATACCGGGACAGTCTATGGCTACACCTTC
CASSDTGTVYGYTF
>15|TRBV4-1|TRBJ1-6|-|-
TGCGCCAGCAGCCAAGCTGGAGGGCTGGCATCACCCCTCCACTTT
CASSQAGGLASPLHF
>12|TRBV15|TRBJ2-7|-|-
TGTGCCACCAGCAGAGCAGGGTACGAGCAGTACTTC
CATSRAGYEQYF
>18|TRBV4-1|TRBJ2-2|TRBD2|-
TGCGCCAGCAGCCATTCACCTTTAGCGGGGAGGGGGACCGGGGAGCTGTTTTTT
CASSHSPLAGRGTGELFF
>12|TRBV6-5|TRBJ1-1|-|once
TGTGCCAGCAGTCCCGGGAGGACTGAAGCTTTCTTT
CASSPGRTEAFF
>13|TRBV3-1/TRBV3-2|TRBJ2-1|-|-
TGTGCCAGCAGCGAAATGCCGGGACTCGAGCAGTTCTTC
CASSEMPGLEQFF
>14|TRBV7-9|TRBJ2-1|-|-
TGTGCCAGCAGCTTCCGGGACTTATACAATGAGCAGTTCTTC
CASSFRDLYNEQFF
>14|TRBV5-1|TRBJ1-1|-|-
TGCGCCAGCAGCTTGGGACAGGCTATTACTGAAGCTTTCTTT
CASSLGQAITEAFF
>13|TRBV27|TRBJ1-5|-|-
TGTGCCAGCAGTTTAGGGAGGAATCAGCCCCAGCATTTT
CASSLGRNQPQHF
>16|TRBV11-3|TRBJ2-1|TRBD2|-
TGTGCCAGCAGCTTAGATAGGCCTAGCGGCCTTTTGGAGCAGTTCTTC
CASSLDRPSGLLEQFF
>11|TRBV2|TRBJ2-3|-|once
TGTGCCAGCAGTGGGGGCAGTACGCAGTATTTT
CASSGGSTQYF
>16|TRBV6-2/TRBV6-3|TRBJ2-2|TRBD1|-
TGTGCCAGCAGTCCCCTGGGACAGGGGATGGAGTGGGAGCTGTTTTTT
CASSPLGQGMEWELFF
>16|TRBV24-1|TRBJ1-4|-|-
TGTGCCACCAGTGAGGGGGCGCGGGGGCTTAATGAAAAACTGTTTTTT
CATSEGARGLNEKLFF
>16|TRBV9|TRBJ2-4|-|-
TGTGCCAGCAGCCCACCGTCGGGGATAGCCAAAAACATTCAGTACTTC
CASSPPSGIAKNIQYF
>15|TRBV5-1|TRBJ2-5|TRBD2|-
TGCGCCAGCAGCAGCCTAGCGGGGGGGCAAGAGACCCAGTACTTC
CASSSLAGGQETQYF
>15|TRBV6-5|TRBJ1-2|TRBD1|-
TGTGCCAGCACCTCCCCAGCCAGGGGGCGATATGGCTACACCTTC
CASTSPARGRYGYTF
>18|TRBV28|TRBJ2-2|TRBD2|-
TGTGCCAGCAGTTACTTAATAGGTGGGACTAGCGGAACCGGGGAGCTGTTTTTT
CASSYLIGGTSGTGELFF
>15|TRBV5-8|TRBJ2-1|TRBD1|once
TGTGCCAGCAGGCTGGGACAGGGTACTTACAATGAGCAGTTCTTC
CASRLGQGTYNEQFF
>15|TRBV27|TRBJ2-5|TRBD1|-
TGTGCCAGCAGCGGCAAGGACAGGGGTGGAGAGACCCAGTACTTC
CASSGKDRGGETQYF
>14|TRBV7-8|TRBJ2-2|-|-
TGTGCCAGCAGCTTAGCTAGCGTTCGTGGGGAGCTGTTTTTT
CASSLASVRGELFF
>15|TRBV7-3|TRBJ2-1|TRBD2|-
TGTGCCAGCAGCCGTAGCGGGAGTACCTACAATGAGCAGTTCTTC
CASSRSGSTYNEQFF
>13|TRBV19|TRBJ1-2|TRBD1|few
TGTGCCAGTAGTATACAGGGGGCATATGGCTACACCTTC
CASSIQGAYGYTF
>14|TRBV19|TRBJ2-7|-|-
TGTGCCAGTAGTATAAGAGAAAGCTCCTACGAGCAGTACTTC
CASSIRESSYEQYF
>15|TRBV25-1|TRBJ2-1|-|-
TGTGCCAGCAGGAAGGGGGGGCTGGGATACAATGAGCAGTTCTTC
CASRKGGLGYNEQFF